Below are 17 T cell receptor beta chains sequenced from a single sample in a study of post-analysis software for immune sequencing data. Findings and caveats of the study: Patients carried 4 or 5 TRBV segments more frequently than controls did, and TRBV5-6, TRBV5-1 and TRBV20-1 were among them.

Their target antigens are unknown. Unique-molecular-identifier-tagged TCR beta cDNA libraries were used. TCRdb redid the calling of the PCR reads with MiXCR, one entry per CDR3 protein. The repertoire holds fewer than 850,000 distinct CDR3 sequences, roughly 29% seen once, with around 0.56% in the top ten. The sequencing sample was made of blood. The receptors here all came from a girl between 10 and 17 years old with multiple sclerosis.

This clonotype was detected a few times. The chain joins TRBV7-2 to TRBJ1-5, with D perhaps matching TRBD1 (5 bases). The V and J ends lost 0 bases and 6 bases respectively, with 12 bases between them. The CDR3 extends over 15 amino acids. Germline CDR1 SGHTA, CDR2 FQGNSA. CDR3 DNA: TGTGCCAGCAGCTTAGCGGGGGGGTTGGCTCAGCCCCAGCATTTT. As protein: CASSLAGGLAQPQHF.

This clonotype was seen at least ten times. The chain is built from TRBV7-8 and TRBJ2-3; TRBD1 is a possible D gene (5 bases). There are 14 residues in the CDR3. Trimming cost V 2 bases and J 3 bases, with 9 bases left between them. Germline CDR1 and CDR2: SGHVS and FQNEAQ. The CDR3 protein is CASSLSAGTDTQYF. The CDR3 DNA sequence: TGTGCCAGCAGCTTATCAGCAGGGACAGATACGCAGTATTTT.

This clonotype showed up just once. This chain uses TRBV7-9 with TRBJ2-5; 10 bases line up with TRBD1. The tail of the sequence fits TRBJ2-7 better, so the J call may be wrong. Per the germline V gene, CDR1 is SEHNR and CDR2 is FQNEAQ (reference sequence). This CDR3 has 16 residues. CDR3 in amino acids: CASSSPGQGWKTEQYF. CDR3 DNA: TGTGCCAGCAGCTCTCCGGGACAGGGGTGGAAGACCGAGCAGTACTTC.

The rearrangement joins TRBV5-1 to TRBJ2-1, with D maybe TRBD1 (5 bases). Trimming pared 2 bases from V and 2 bases from J, leaving 11 bases between. The CDR3 consists of 15 residues. The V gene's germline CDR1 is SGHRS and CDR2 YFSETQ. The CDR3 spells CASSLDRVTYNEQFF. The CDR3 bases are TGCGCCAGCAGCTTAGACAGAGTCACCTACAATGAGCAGTTCTTC.

This clonotype turned up a few times. The chain links TRBV27 to TRBJ2-7, with D maybe TRBD2 (5 bases). CDR1 is MNHEY, CDR2 SMNVEV, per germline (reference sequence). This CDR3 is 14 amino acids long. Trimming stripped 8 bases from V and 6 bases from J, with 20 bases between. The CDR3 nucleotides are TGTGCCAGCGGAGTGAAAGAGGGCCGAGTCGAGCAGTACTTC. Protein: CASGVKEGRVEQYF.

The chain uses TRBV20-1 and TRBJ2-5; D assignment may be TRBD1 or TRBD2 (5 bases each). The V and J ends lost 3 bases and 4 bases respectively, with 12 bases between them. CDR3 length: 13 residues. Per the germline V gene, CDR1 is DFQATT and CDR2 is SNEGSKA (reference sequence). CDR3 nucleotide sequence: TGCAGTGCTAGCCCCGGGGCCGGAGAGACCCAGTACTTC. Amino acids: CSASPGAGETQYF.

CDR3 in amino acids: CASRGAFYEQYF. CDR3 DNA: TGTGCCAGCCGCGGAGCCTTCTACGAGCAGTACTTC. The rearrangement uses TRBV28 and TRBJ2-7; D not certain. Germline V gene sequence: CDR1 MDHEN, CDR2 SYDVKM. Trimming removed 8 bases at V and 3 bases at J, with 11 bases between. The CDR3 loop spans 12 amino acids.

The chain is built from TRBV5-1 and TRBJ2-5, with TRBD1 matching over 7 bases. CDR3 length equals 14 residues. Germline V gives CDR1 SGHRS, CDR2 YFSETQ. With 6 bases clipped from V and 2 bases from J, the junction kept 7 bases outside the gene matches. The CDR3 coding sequence is TGCGCCAGCACCTCCGGGACAGCACAAGAGACCCAGTACTTC. Protein: CASTSGTAQETQYF.

This clonotype was counted a single time. This chain connects TRBV20-1 to TRBJ2-1, with 8 nucleotides matching TRBD2. The junction had 9 bases not matched to a gene; V was cut back by 5 bases and J by 3 bases. CDR3 length equals 15 residues. Germline V gene lookup returns CDR1 DFQATT and CDR2 SNEGSKA (reference sequence). The CDR3 here is CSAAGPRGVYNEQFF. CDR3 sequence (DNA): TGCAGTGCTGCGGGACCGCGGGGGGTCTACAATGAGCAGTTCTTC.

This clonotype was seen a handful of times. The chain uses TRBV5-4 and TRBJ2-7, with 10 bases aligning to TRBD1. The CDR3 is 16 amino acids. CDR1 is SGHNT and CDR2 is YYREEE in the germline V gene (reference sequence). V shed 4 bases, J shed 5 bases, and the junction held 12 bases outside the gene matches. CDR3 protein: CASSDSDRGRKNEQYF. The DNA for the CDR3 is TGTGCCAGCAGCGACAGTGACAGGGGGCGAAAGAACGAGCAGTACTTC.

The V call is TRBV5-1, the J call TRBJ2-2; D is undetermined. Trimming pared 0 bases from V and 4 bases from J, leaving 4 bases between. The CDR3 length is 13 residues. Germline V gene sequence: CDR1 SGHRS, CDR2 YFSETQ. This CDR3 is CASSLELTGELFF. The DNA of the CDR3 is TGCGCCAGCAGCTTGGAACTCACCGGGGAGCTGTTTTTT.

This clonotype appeared a few times. V and J are TRBV14 and TRBJ2-3; D gene uncertain. V lost 4 bases and J lost 5, with 10 bases in between. The CDR3 totals 13 residues. In germline, CDR1 is SGHDN, CDR2 FVKESK. This chain's CDR3 is CASSLNVKDTQYF. In DNA, the CDR3 is TGTGCCAGCAGCCTGAACGTTAAAGATACGCAGTATTTT.

This clonotype was detected only a few times. CDR3 region: CASSATAGLVDEQFF. The CDR3 nucleotides are TGTGCCAGTAGTGCTACAGCGGGATTAGTGGATGAGCAGTTCTTC. The chain couples TRBV19 to TRBJ2-1; 7 nucleotides line up with TRBD2. Germline V gene data show CDR1 as LNHDA and CDR2 as SQIVND (reference sequence). Trimming took 5 bases from V and 8 from J; bases not matched to a gene: 12. The length of the CDR3 is 15 residues.

This clonotype has only a few counts. This chain joins TRBV28 and TRBJ2-7, with 11 nucleotides matching TRBD2. The CDR3 consists of 17 residues. CDR1 is MDHEN and CDR2 is SYDVKM in the germline V gene. Losses at the gene ends were 3 bases for V and 3 bases for J; bases not matched to a gene: 10. The CDR3 reads CASSFVGLAGRFYEQYF. The CDR3 DNA follows: TGTGCCAGCAGTTTTGTTGGACTAGCGGGTAGGTTCTACGAGCAGTACTTC.

With respect to this clonotype: A much larger clone differs from this one at a single base, so this may be a read error. The CDR3 sequence is CSASDLASEQYF. CDR3 in DNA: TGCAGTGCTAGCGATCTAGCCAGTGAGCAGTACTTC. The chain has TRBV20-1 and TRBJ2-1; possible D gene TRBD2, 5 bases. The last part of the DNA fits TRBJ2-7 better; the J call may be wrong. Germline V gene sequence: CDR1 DFQATT, CDR2 SNEGSKA (reference sequence). This CDR3 spans 12 amino acids.

In its sample, this clonotype was seen a few times. This chain links TRBV7-8 with TRBJ1-5; 9 nucleotides align to TRBD1. Germline loops: CDR1 SGHVS, CDR2 FQNEAQ. V gave up 5 bases and J gave up 5 bases; unmatched junction bases: 7. This CDR3 is built from 15 residues. CDR3 nucleotide sequence: TGTGCCAGCAGCCCTTTAGACAGGGGGGATCAGCCCCAGCATTTT. It yields the protein CASSPLDRGDQPQHF. The complete variable domain, with remaining parts taken from reference TRBV7-8 and TRBJ1-5, reads GAGVSQSPRYKVAKRGQDVALRCDPISGHVSLFWYQQALGQGPEFLTYFQNEAQLDKSGLPSDRFFAERPEGSVSTLKIQRTQQEDSAVYLCASSPLDRGDQPQHFGDGTRLSIL.

The chain employs TRBV5-1 and TRBJ2-1; 8 bases align to TRBD2. CDR1 and CDR2 from the germline V gene are SGHRS and YFSETQ. This CDR3 is 15 amino acids long. Trimming cost V 5 bases and J 9 bases; bases outside gene matches: 13. For the CDR3, the DNA is TGCGCCAGCAGGGTGGGAGTACTAGCGGAGCTTGAGCAGTTCTTC. Its translation: CASRVGVLAELEQFF.